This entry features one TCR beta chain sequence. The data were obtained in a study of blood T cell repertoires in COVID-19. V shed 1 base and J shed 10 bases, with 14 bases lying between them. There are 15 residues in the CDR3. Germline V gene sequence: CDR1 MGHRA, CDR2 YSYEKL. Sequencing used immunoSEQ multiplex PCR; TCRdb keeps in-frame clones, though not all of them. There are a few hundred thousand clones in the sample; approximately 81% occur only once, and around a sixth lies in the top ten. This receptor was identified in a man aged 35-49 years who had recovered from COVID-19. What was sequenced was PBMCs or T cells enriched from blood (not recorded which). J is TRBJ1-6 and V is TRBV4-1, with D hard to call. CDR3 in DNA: TGCGCCAGCAGCCAAGGGGCAACTTTTTTCTCACCCCTCCACTTT. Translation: CASSQGATFFSPLHF.